The 30 T cell receptor beta chains below were found in one sample sequenced in a study of tumor-infiltrating lymphocytes in primary liver carcinoma. RNA was extracted from whole blood without cell sorting, alongside germline DNA. The researchers produced TCR beta cDNA from about 510 ng total RNA with a constant-region primer. Libraries for TCR beta were built through three nested multiplex PCR rounds, which together made up a slightly modified ARM-PCR procedure. Rounds one and two of PCR, each of 10 cycles, were primed with TRBV1-TRBV30 forward primers and a C-beta reverse primer. TCRdb reanalysed the multiplex PCR reads using MiXCR and keeps one entry per CDR3 protein. Altogether 190,000 or so distinct CDR3 sequences are present, almost 65% being singletons, with the ten largest covering roughly 6.8%. Material for sequencing was peripheral blood. Receptor source: an older woman with primary liver carcinoma and hepatitis B virus infection.

Notes on this clonotype: This may come from a read error, since a much larger clone is one base off. The genes are TRBV5-4 and TRBJ1-2, with D perhaps matching TRBD1 (6 bases). Germline values: CDR1 SGHNT, CDR2 YYREEE (reference sequence). This CDR3 spans 15 amino acids. CDR3 loop: CVSSLALAGEDGYTF. The DNA of the CDR3 is TGTGTCAGCAGCTTGGCCCTGGCAGGGGAGGATGGCTACACCTTC.

About this clonotype: A junction boundary mismatches the germline segment, possibly from a read error. The DNA for the CDR3 is TGTGCCAGCGGCTTAGATGGGGGGGAGGTCTACGAGCAGAACTTC. Residues: CASGLDGGEVYEQNF. V usage is TRBV11-2 and J usage is TRBJ2-7, with 7 positions matching TRBD2. Germline assignment: CDR1 SGHAT and CDR2 FQNNGV. The CDR3 extends over 15 amino acids.

The chain recombines TRBV12-3 or TRBV12-4 with TRBJ1-5; 7 nucleotides agree with TRBD1. The DNA end is a closer match to TRBJ2-3, so the J assignment may be wrong. This CDR3 is built from 13 residues. The CDR3 here is CASRTGDNQPQYF. Here the CDR3 DNA reads TGTGCCAGCAGAACAGGGGACAATCAGCCCCAGTATTTT.

Points on this clonotype: A read error is possible here, since a much larger clone lies one base away. The rearrangement joins TRBV11-2 to TRBJ1-6, with D unresolved. The CDR3 has 15 residues. Per the germline V gene, CDR1 is SGHAT and CDR2 is FQNNGV. Trimming pared 0 bases from V and 9 bases from J, leaving 12 bases between. CDR3 DNA: TGTGCCAGCAGCTTAGAAAGGTCGAATAGTTCACCCCTCCACTTT. Residues: CASSLERSNSSPLHF.

As concerns this clonotype: The CDR3 end shows no conserved phenylalanine or tryptophan, and so a read error is likely. The chain carries TRBV11-2 and TRBJ1-1; TRBD1 agrees at 8 bases. Per the germline V gene, CDR1 is SGHAT and CDR2 is FQNNGV. The CDR3 covers 15 residues. In DNA, the CDR3 is TGTGCCAGCCGCTTATCCCTAACAGGGGGGCCTGAAGCTTTCCTT. It yields the protein CASRLSLTGGPEAFL.

Details on this clonotype: The conserved phenylalanine or tryptophan is not found at the CDR3 terminus, so this likely reflects a read error. The V and J genes are TRBV11-2 and TRBJ2-5; 8 bases match TRBD2. Unmatched junction bases numbered 9, after V lost 8 bases and J lost 4 bases. Looked up from germline, CDR1 is SGHAT and CDR2 is FQNNGV. The CDR3 covers 14 residues. The CDR3 region is CASGGGTRIETQYL. In DNA, the CDR3 is TGTGCCAGCGGCGGAGGGACTAGAATAGAGACCCAGTACTTA.

Concerning this clonotype itself: Being one base from a much bigger clone, this may be a read error. The chain is built from TRBV6-2 or TRBV6-3 and TRBJ2-3; tentative D call: TRBD2 (6 bases). The germline V gene has CDR1 MNHEY and CDR2 SVGEGT. The CDR3 is 18 residues long. The CDR3 spells CASSYSRDLKGIADRQYF. The CDR3 DNA reads TGTGCCAGCAGTTACTCGCGGGACCTCAAGGGAATCGCAGATAGGCAGTATTTT.

This clonotype showed up just once. A much more abundant neighbour one base away suggests this may be a read error. The V gene is TRBV5-6, the J gene TRBJ2-1, with 8 bases lining up with TRBD2. Per germline, CDR1 SGHDT and CDR2 YYEEEE. This CDR3 comprises 13 residues. The CDR3 protein is CAGSWGLDDEQFF. Written as DNA, the CDR3 is TGTGCCGGCAGCTGGGGACTAGACGATGAGCAGTTCTTC.

Worth noting for this clonotype: The CDR3 carries no conserved terminal phenylalanine or tryptophan, so it likely arises from a read error. The chain links TRBV5-5 to TRBJ1-6, with D possibly TRBD1 on 6 matching bases. Per germline, CDR1 SGHKS and CDR2 YYEKEE (reference sequence). This CDR3 region has 15 residues. V was pared by 1 base and J by 6 bases, with 11 bases between. CDR3 nucleotide sequence: TGTGCCAGCAGCTTGACCAGGGGCCTTAATTCACCCCTCCACTGT. The encoded protein is CASSLTRGLNSPLHC.

The chain employs TRBV7-6 and TRBJ1-5; tentatively, D is TRBD1 (6 bases). V lost 2 bases to trimming and J lost 3 bases, with 14 bases between them. The CDR3 loop spans 16 amino acids. CDR1 and CDR2 (germline): SGHVS, FNYEAQ. CDR3 nucleotides: TGTGCCAGCAGCTTAATGGCAGGGGTCAACAATCAGCCCCAGCATTTT. Translated: CASSLMAGVNNQPQHF.

This clonotype has more than one count but fewer than ten. V gene TRBV18 combines with J gene TRBJ2-7, with 10 bases lining up with TRBD1. CDR3 length: 13 residues. V lost 3 bases to trimming and J lost 10 bases; unmatched junction nucleotides: 6. Germline lookup yields CDR1 KGHSH and CDR2 LQKENI. CDR3: CASSPGQGGVQYF. CDR3 sequence (DNA): TGTGCCAGCTCACCCGGACAGGGGGGCGTTCAGTACTTC.

This clonotype appeared a few times. This chain joins TRBV14 and TRBJ2-7; no clear D gene. Germline values: CDR1 SGHDN, CDR2 FVKESK. The CDR3 extends over 13 amino acids. V was trimmed by 4 bases and J by 0 bases, leaving 7 bases between them. Written as DNA, the CDR3 is TGTGCCAGCAGCCTGACCGCCTCCTACGAGCAGTACTTC. The encoded protein is CASSLTASYEQYF.

This clonotype was recorded at least ten times. The J gene is TRBJ2-7, the V gene TRBV29-1, with D possibly matching TRBD1 (6 bases). The germline V gene encodes CDR1 SQVTM and CDR2 ANQGSEA. With 4 bases removed from V and 1 base from J, the gap between germline ends came to 14 bases. The CDR3 totals 14 residues. The CDR3 here is CSVVRGTNSYEQYF. For the CDR3, the DNA is TGCAGCGTTGTGAGGGGGACCAATTCCTACGAGCAGTACTTC.

V gene TRBV21-1 combines with J gene TRBJ2-7; the table calls TRBD1, which could not be checked here. TRBV21-1 is termed a pseudogene. The CDR3 is made up of 15 amino acids. CDR3 region: CASSKARAGSYEQYF. The CDR3 nucleotides are TGTGCCAGCAGCAAAGCGCGGGCGGGCTCCTACGAGCAGTACTTC.

The chain has TRBV6-1 and TRBJ2-2; no firm D call. Per germline, CDR1 MNHNS and CDR2 SASEGT. Deletions cut 5 bases from V and 4 bases from J, with 8 bases between. The CDR3 runs to 13 residues. In DNA form, the CDR3 reads TGTGCCAGCAGTCTGGTTTTCACCGGGGAGCTGTTTTTT. This gives the protein CASSLVFTGELFF.

A note on this clonotype: At one end, the junction sequence differs from germline, possibly due to a read error. The rearrangement uses TRBV6-2 or TRBV6-3 and TRBJ1-1; D unclear. The CDR3 spans 14 residues. Germline CDR1 reads MNHEY; CDR2 reads SVGEGT. Here the CDR3 DNA reads TGTACCAGCAGATCAAACAGTGCGAACACTGAAGCTTTCTTT. This gives the protein CTSRSNSANTEAFF.

This clonotype was recorded at least ten times. The chain couples TRBV4-1 to TRBJ2-5; TRBD1 aligns across 9 bases. The CDR3 sequence is 16 residues long. Per the germline V gene, CDR1 is MGHRA and CDR2 is YSYEKL. Trimming at V came to 1 base and at J to 0 bases, leaving 3 bases not matched to a gene. The CDR3 nucleotides are TGCGCCAGCAGCCAAGGAGACAGGGGGAACCAAGAGACCCAGTACTTC. Amino acids: CASSQGDRGNQETQYF.

This clonotype was seen repeatedly, ten times or more. Here the CDR3 reads CASRKQGAVGYTF. In nucleotides, the CDR3 is TGTGCCAGCAGAAAACAGGGGGCGGTTGGCTACACCTTC. The J gene is TRBJ1-2, the V gene TRBV6-5; 9 bases are shared with TRBD1. There are 13 residues in the CDR3. CDR1 is MNHEY, CDR2 SVGAGI, per germline. V lost 6 bases, J lost 7 bases, and 6 bases stayed unmatched.

This clonotype came up once. Just one base apart from a much larger clone, this may be a read error. The genes are TRBV29-1 and TRBJ2-6, with D possibly matching TRBD1 (5 bases). The CDR3 is made up of 15 amino acids. Per germline, CDR1 SQVTM and CDR2 ANQGSEA. CDR3 bases: TGCAGCGTTCGCGTGGACGGCTCTGGGGCCAACATCCTGACTTTC. Protein sequence: CSVRVDGSGANILTF.

The genes are TRBV5-4 and TRBJ2-5; tentative D call: TRBD2 (7 bases). V was clipped by 4 bases and J by 5 bases, with 12 bases between them. Germline CDR1 SGHNT, CDR2 YYREEE (reference sequence). The CDR3 is 13 amino acids. The CDR3 sequence: CASSMAGAETQYF. CDR3 nucleotide sequence: TGTGCCAGCAGCATGGCGGGGGCGGAGACCCAGTACTTC.

This clonotype has ten or more counts. The V gene is TRBV7-9, the J gene TRBJ2-1, with 10 nucleotides matching TRBD2. This CDR3 contains 16 residues. V was pared by 4 bases and J by 8 bases, with 11 bases of the junction left unmatched. The germline V gene encodes CDR1 SEHNR and CDR2 FQNEAQ (reference sequence). This CDR3 reads CASSSWGAGGPDEQFF. DNA for the CDR3: TGTGCCAGCAGCTCATGGGGAGCGGGAGGGCCTGATGAGCAGTTCTTC.

This clonotype has just a few counts. The CDR3 does not close with the conserved phenylalanine or tryptophan, likely indicating a read error. The J gene is TRBJ2-1, the V gene TRBV11-1; maybe TRBD2 (5 bases). Per germline, CDR1 SGHAT and CDR2 FQDESV (reference sequence). This CDR3 spans 20 amino acids. The CDR3: CASSLRAGPHPSNSCNEQFI. The CDR3, as DNA: TGTGCCAGCAGCCTGAGGGCCGGACCCCATCCAAGTAACTCCTGCAATGAGCAGTTCATC.

V usage is TRBV6-1 and J usage is TRBJ2-3, with 10 bases lining up with TRBD2. Germline V lookup: CDR1 MNHNS, CDR2 SASEGT. The length of the CDR3 is 14 residues. The V and J ends lost 3 bases and 4 bases, in that order; junction bases with no gene match: 1. The CDR3 loop reads CASSDTSGADTQYF. CDR3 sequence (DNA): TGTGCCAGCAGTGACACTAGCGGGGCAGATACGCAGTATTTT.

On this clonotype itself: Since the CDR3 does not end with the conserved phenylalanine or tryptophan, this likely comes from a read error. V gene TRBV19 combines with J gene TRBJ1-5, with a weak D call TRBD1 (5 bases). CDR1 and CDR2 from the germline V gene are LNHDA and SQIVND (reference sequence). This CDR3 comprises 14 residues. The CDR3 reads CDSRRDRSNQPQHS. CDR3 nucleotides: TGTGACAGTAGAAGGGACCGGAGCAATCAACCCCAGCATTCT.

Comment on this clonotype: Without the conserved terminal phenylalanine or tryptophan, this CDR3 likely stems from a read error. This rearrangement joins TRBV11-2 to TRBJ2-5; D gene uncertain. The CDR3 loop spans 15 amino acids. Germline V gene data show CDR1 as SGHAT and CDR2 as FQNNGV. V lost 11 bases and J 5 bases, leaving 24 bases between the germline ends. CDR3 region: CAGGLSPDIVETQYS. The CDR3 region has the DNA TGTGCCGGCGGCTTATCCCCCGACATAGTGGAGACCCAGTACTCC.

The genes are TRBV12-3 or TRBV12-4 and TRBJ1-1, with D possibly matching TRBD1 (5 bases). The CDR3 sequence is 15 residues long. V was trimmed by 4 bases and J by 3 bases, leaving 15 bases between them. Here the CDR3 DNA reads TGTGCCAGCAGTTCCGGGGGACGCCTGGACACTGAAGCTTTCTTT. It translates to CASSSGGRLDTEAFF.

Concerning this clonotype: Being one base from a much bigger clone, this may be a read error. This rearrangement joins TRBV7-9 to TRBJ2-1; TRBD1 aligns across 9 bases. Germline loops: CDR1 SEHNR, CDR2 FQNEAQ (reference sequence). The CDR3 runs 16 residues. The CDR3 protein is CAGSPTAGTGKNEQFF. In DNA form, the CDR3 reads TGTGCCGGCAGCCCTACCGCCGGGACAGGGAAGAATGAGCAGTTCTTC.

As concerns this clonotype: The conserved phenylalanine or tryptophan is not found at the CDR3 terminus, so this likely reflects a read error. The DNA is omitted, as the CDR3 cannot be located on it reliably, and the CDR3 follows TCRdb's listing. This chain links TRBV29-1 with TRBJ1-2. The CDR3 contains 9 residues when both ends are counted. Germline CDR1 is SQVTM and CDR2 is ANQGSEA. The CDR3: CSVADTRAL.

This chain uses TRBV2 with TRBJ1-6; D is unresolved. Germline values: CDR1 SNHLY, CDR2 FYNNEI. Trimming removed 6 bases from V and 4 bases from J, with 13 bases in between. This CDR3 has 15 residues. CDR3 DNA: TGTGCCAGCAGGGCAGACGCCGGATATAATTCACCCCTCCACTTT. Translated, it gives CASRADAGYNSPLHF.

Worth noting for this clonotype: This clone may be a read error of a much larger clone one base away. Given the absence of the conserved phenylalanine or tryptophan at the CDR3 end, a read error is likely. The J gene is TRBJ2-3, the V gene TRBV10-3; D gene ambiguous. V lost 6 bases to trimming and J lost 3 bases, with 13 bases between them. The CDR3 totals 14 residues. The V gene's germline CDR1 is ENHRY and CDR2 SYGVKD. For the CDR3, the DNA is TGTGCCATCAGCCCCCAGTCTTGGACAGATACGCAGTATTCT. Amino acid sequence: CAISPQSWTDTQYS.